This T cell receptor (beta chain) was captured by sequencing in a study of T cells in Graves' hyperthyroidism and ophthalmopathy. Study observations and caveats: The model's output predicted ophthalmopathy at a median of roughly seven months prior to onset.

Amplified TCR beta CDR3 regions came from RNA transcripts. A first-round RT-PCR of the TCR CDR3 used the HTBI primer set. MiXCR, run by TCRdb on the multiplex PCR reads, gives a single entry per CDR3 protein. The data hold more than 550,000 distinct CDR3 sequences, with just under 45% observed a single time. Concerning this clonotype: Its antigen remains unidentified. Being one base from a much bigger clone, this may be a read error. The limits of the CDR3 on the DNA are not certain, so only TCRdb's listed CDR3 is given.

Uncontrolled infection, other autoimmune disease, pregnancy and lactation each barred patients from inclusion. Material: peripheral blood or thyroid tissue (not recorded which). The TCR originated in an adult man with Graves' disease, either hyperthyroidism or ophthalmopathy (not recorded which).

The CDR3 region is CASNQEYGCTF. V gene TRBV10-3 combines with J gene TRBJ1-2. The CDR3 length equals 11 residues, ends included. CDR1 is ENHRY and CDR2 is SYGVKD in the germline V gene.